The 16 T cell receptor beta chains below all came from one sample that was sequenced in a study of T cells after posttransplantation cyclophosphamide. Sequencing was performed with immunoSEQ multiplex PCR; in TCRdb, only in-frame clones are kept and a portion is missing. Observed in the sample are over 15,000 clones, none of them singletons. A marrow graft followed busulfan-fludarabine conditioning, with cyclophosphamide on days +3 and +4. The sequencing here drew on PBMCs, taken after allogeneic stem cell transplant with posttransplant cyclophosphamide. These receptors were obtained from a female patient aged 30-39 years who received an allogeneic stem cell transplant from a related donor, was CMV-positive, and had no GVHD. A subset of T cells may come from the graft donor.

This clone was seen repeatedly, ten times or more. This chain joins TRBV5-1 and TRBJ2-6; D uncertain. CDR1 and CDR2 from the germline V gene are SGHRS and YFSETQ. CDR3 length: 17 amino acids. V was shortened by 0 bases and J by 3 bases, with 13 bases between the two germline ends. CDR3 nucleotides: TGCGCCAGCAGCTTGGTTATAGGTTCGGGTGGGGCCAACGTCCTGACTTTC. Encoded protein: CASSLVIGSGGANVLTF.

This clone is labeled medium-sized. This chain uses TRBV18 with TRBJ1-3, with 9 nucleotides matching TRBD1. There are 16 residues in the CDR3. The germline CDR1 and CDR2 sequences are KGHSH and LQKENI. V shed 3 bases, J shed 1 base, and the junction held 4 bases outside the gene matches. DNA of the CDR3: TGTGCCAGCTCACCGGGGACAGGGACGTCTGGAAACACCATATATTTT. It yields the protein CASSPGTGTSGNTIYF.

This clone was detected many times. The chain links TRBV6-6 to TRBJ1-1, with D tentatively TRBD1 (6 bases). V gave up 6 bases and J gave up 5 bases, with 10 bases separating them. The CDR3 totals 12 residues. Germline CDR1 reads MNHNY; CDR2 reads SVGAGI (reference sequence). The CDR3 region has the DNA TGTGCCAGCAGCCGAGGACAGACTGAAGCTTTCTTT. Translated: CASSRGQTEAFF.

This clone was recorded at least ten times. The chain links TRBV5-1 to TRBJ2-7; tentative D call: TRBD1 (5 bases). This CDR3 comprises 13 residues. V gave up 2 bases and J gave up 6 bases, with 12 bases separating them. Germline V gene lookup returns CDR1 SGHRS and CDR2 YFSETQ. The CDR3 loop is CASSLAGYPEQYF. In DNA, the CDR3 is TGCGCCAGCAGCTTAGCAGGGTACCCCGAGCAGTACTTC. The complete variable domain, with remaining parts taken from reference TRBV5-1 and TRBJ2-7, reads KAGVTQTPRYLIKTRGQQVTLSCSPISGHRSVSWYQQTPGQGLQFLFEYFSETQRNKGNFPGRFSGRQFSNSRSEMNVSTLELGDSALYLCASSLAGYPEQYFGPGTRLTVT.

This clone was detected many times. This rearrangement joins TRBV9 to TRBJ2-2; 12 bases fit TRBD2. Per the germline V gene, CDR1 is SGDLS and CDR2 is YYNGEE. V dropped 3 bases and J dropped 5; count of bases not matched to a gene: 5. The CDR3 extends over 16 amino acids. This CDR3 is CASSASSGRVTGELFF. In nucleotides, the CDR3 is TGTGCCAGCAGCGCTTCTAGCGGGAGGGTAACCGGGGAGCTGTTTTTT.

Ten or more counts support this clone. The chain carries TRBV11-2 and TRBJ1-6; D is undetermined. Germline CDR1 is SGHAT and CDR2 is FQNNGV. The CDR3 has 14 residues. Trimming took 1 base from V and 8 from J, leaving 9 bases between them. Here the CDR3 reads CASSLGGFDSPLHF. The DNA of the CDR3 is TGTGCCAGCAGCTTAGGAGGTTTTGATTCACCCCTCCACTTT.

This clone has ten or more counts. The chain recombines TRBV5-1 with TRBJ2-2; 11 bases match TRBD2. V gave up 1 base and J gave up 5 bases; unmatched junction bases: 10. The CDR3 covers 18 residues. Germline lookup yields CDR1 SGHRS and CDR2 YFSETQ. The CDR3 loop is CASSLSWLAGGLTGELFF. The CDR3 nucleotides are TGCGCCAGCAGCTTGTCTTGGCTAGCGGGAGGTTTAACCGGGGAGCTGTTTTTT.

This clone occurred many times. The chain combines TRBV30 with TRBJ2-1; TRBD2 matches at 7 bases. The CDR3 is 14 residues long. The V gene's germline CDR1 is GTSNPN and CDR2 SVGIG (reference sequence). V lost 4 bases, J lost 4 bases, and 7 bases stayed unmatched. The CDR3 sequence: CAWTSGTTYNEQFF. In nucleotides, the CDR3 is TGTGCCTGGACCTCCGGGACTACGTACAATGAGCAGTTCTTC. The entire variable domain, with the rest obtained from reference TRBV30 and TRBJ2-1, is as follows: SQTIHQWPATLVQPVGSPLSLECTVEGTSNPNLYWYRQAAGRGLQLLFYSVGIGQISSEVPQNLSASRPQDRQFILSSKKLLLSDSGFYLCAWTSGTTYNEQFFGPGTRLTVL.

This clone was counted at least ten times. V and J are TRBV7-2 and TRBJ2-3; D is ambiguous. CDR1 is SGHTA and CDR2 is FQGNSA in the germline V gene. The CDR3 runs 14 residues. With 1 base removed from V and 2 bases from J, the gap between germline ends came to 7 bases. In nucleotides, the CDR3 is TGTGCCAGCAGCTTAGTTAGCAACACAGATACGCAGTATTTT. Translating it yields CASSLVSNTDTQYF.

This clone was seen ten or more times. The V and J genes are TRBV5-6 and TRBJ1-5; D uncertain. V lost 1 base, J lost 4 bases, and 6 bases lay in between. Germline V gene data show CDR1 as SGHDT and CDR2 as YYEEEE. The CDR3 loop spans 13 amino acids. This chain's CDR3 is CASSLFSNQPQHF. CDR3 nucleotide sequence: TGTGCCAGCAGCTTGTTCAGTAATCAGCCCCAGCATTTT.

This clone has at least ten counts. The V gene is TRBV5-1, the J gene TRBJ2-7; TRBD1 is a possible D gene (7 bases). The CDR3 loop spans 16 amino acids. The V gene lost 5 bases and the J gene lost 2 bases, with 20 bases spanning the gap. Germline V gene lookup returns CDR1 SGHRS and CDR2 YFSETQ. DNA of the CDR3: TGCGCCAGCAGTTCTCGATGGACAGGAGGGACCTACGAGCAGTACTTC. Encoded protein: CASSSRWTGGTYEQYF. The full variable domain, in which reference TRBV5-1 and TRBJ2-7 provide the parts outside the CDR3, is KAGVTQTPRYLIKTRGQQVTLSCSPISGHRSVSWYQQTPGQGLQFLFEYFSETQRNKGNFPGRFSGRQFSNSRSEMNVSTLELGDSALYLCASSSRWTGGTYEQYFGPGTRLTVT.

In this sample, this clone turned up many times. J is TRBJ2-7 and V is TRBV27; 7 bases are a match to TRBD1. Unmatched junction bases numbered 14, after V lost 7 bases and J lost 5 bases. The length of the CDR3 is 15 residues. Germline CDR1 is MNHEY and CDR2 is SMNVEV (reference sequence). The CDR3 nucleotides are TGTGCCAGCACGGGTACCGGGACAGAGGCCCACGAGCAGTACTTC. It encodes CASTGTGTEAHEQYF.

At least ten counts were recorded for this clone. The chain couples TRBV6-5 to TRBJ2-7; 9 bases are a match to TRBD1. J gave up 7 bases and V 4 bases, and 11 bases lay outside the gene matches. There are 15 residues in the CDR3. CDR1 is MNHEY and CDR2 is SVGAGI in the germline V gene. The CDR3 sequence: CASSLSGTGKEEQYF. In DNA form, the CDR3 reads TGTGCCAGCAGTTTATCCGGGACAGGGAAGGAAGAGCAGTACTTC.

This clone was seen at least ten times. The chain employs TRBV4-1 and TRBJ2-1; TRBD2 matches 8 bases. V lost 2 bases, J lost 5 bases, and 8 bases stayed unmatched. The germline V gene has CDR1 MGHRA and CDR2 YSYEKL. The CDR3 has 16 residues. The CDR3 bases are TGCGCCAGCAGCCAAAAAAAGCGGGAGAGGAACAATGAGCAGTTCTTC. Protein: CASSQKKRERNNEQFF.

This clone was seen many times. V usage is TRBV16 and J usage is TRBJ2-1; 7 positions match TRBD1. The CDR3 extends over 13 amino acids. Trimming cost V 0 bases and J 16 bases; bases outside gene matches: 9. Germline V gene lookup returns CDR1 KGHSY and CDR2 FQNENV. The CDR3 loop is CASSQSPTGNCFF. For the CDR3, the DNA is TGTGCCAGCAGCCAATCCCCGACAGGGAATTGCTTCTTC.

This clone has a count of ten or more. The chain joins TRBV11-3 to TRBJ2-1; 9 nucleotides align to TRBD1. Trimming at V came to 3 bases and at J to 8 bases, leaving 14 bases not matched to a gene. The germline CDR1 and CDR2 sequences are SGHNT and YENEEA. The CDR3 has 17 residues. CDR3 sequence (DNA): TGTGCCAGCAGCTTTGGAAGCCCCGGGACAGGGACCGATGAGCAGTTCTTC. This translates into CASSFGSPGTGTDEQFF.